This T cell receptor (beta chain) was identified in a study of blood T cell repertoires in COVID-19. Whole-study context: The United States, Italy and Spain provided the acute and convalescent COVID-19 samples. Nucleic acid was either cDNA or gDNA, and it came from T cells, B-cell-depleted T cells, or PBMCs.

In the study's own analysis: Nucleated cell number was recorded as an estimate derived from reference gene primer amplification. TCRdb's copy holds only in-frame clones and misses some; the assay was immunoSEQ multiplex PCR. That table gives V, J and clone size, and the DNA gave D and trimming. This repertoire shows a few hundred thousand clones, 86% found once; its top ten account for under 2.5%. Germline loops: CDR1 MNHEY, CDR2 SVGAGI. The CDR3 spans 15 residues. The junction had 10 bases not matched to a gene; V was cut back by 5 bases and J by 5 bases. This clonotype originated in a man aged 30 to 39 with active or convalescent COVID-19. What was sequenced was peripheral blood. The chain has TRBV6-5 and TRBJ2-5; 8 nucleotides line up with TRBD1. The CDR3 region has the DNA TGTGCCAGCAGTACTCACGGACAGGGCGGTGAGACCCAGTACTTC. Translated, it gives CASSTHGQGGETQYF.